This T cell receptor beta chain was captured by sequencing in a study of blood T cell repertoires in COVID-19. The wider study: Samples representing acute and convalescent COVID-19 were sourced from the United States, Italy and Spain. The analysed material was cDNA or gDNA that came from T cells, B-cell-depleted T cells, or PBMCs.

Original processing methods: Amplification of reference gene primers provided the estimated nucleated cell counts. Profiled with immunoSEQ multiplex PCR; TCRdb holds only in-frame clones, not every one. V and J calls and clone size are those listed in that table; D and trimming were worked out from the DNA. The sample records some 14,000 clones, roughly 88% being singletons. The junction had 5 bases not matched to a gene; V was cut back by 0 bases and J by 0 bases. The CDR3 runs 17 residues. Germline V gives CDR1 SGHRS, CDR2 YFSETQ. Sequenced sample: peripheral blood. This chain connects TRBV5-1 to TRBJ2-1, with 8 bases aligning to TRBD2. The clonotype comes from a human donor in a cohort sampled during active COVID-19. The CDR3 coding sequence is TGCGCCAGCAGCTTGGGGCTTAGCGGGAACTCCTACAATGAGCAGTTCTTC. It specifies CASSLGLSGNSYNEQFF. Drawing the rest from reference TRBV5-1 and TRBJ2-1, the complete variable domain is KAGVTQTPRYLIKTRGQQVTLSCSPISGHRSVSWYQQTPGQGLQFLFEYFSETQRNKGNFPGRFSGRQFSNSRSEMNVSTLELGDSALYLCASSLGLSGNSYNEQFFGPGTRLTVL.